The 22 T cell receptor beta chains below were found in one sample sequenced in a study of cytomegalovirus exposure and HLA in healthy donors. PCR employed 60 Vbeta and 13 Jbeta primers. Assay used: immunoSEQ multiplex PCR; TCRdb lists only in-frame clones, some missing. The sample carries about 97,000 clones, around 81% recorded once. The sample was PBMCs. The receptors stem from a man in his forties or fifties in good health and CMV-seropositive.

V gene TRBV28 combines with J gene TRBJ1-1; D unclear. Germline loops: CDR1 MDHEN, CDR2 SYDVKM. The CDR3 sequence is 13 residues long. The ends were cut back, 11 bases at V and 5 bases at J, with 18 bases in the middle. Written as DNA, the CDR3 is TGTGCCGCCGCGGAGAGGGCGAGGACTGAAGCTTTCTTT. It translates to CAAAERARTEAFF. Full variable domain (missing parts from reference TRBV28 and TRBJ1-1): DVKVTQSSRYLVKRTGEKVFLECVQDMDHENMFWYRQDPGLGLRLIYFSYDVKMKEKGDIPEGYSVSREKKERFSLILESASTNQTSMYLCAAAERARTEAFFGQGTRLTVV.

V usage is TRBV5-5 and J usage is TRBJ1-2; 8 nucleotides align to TRBD1. Germline CDR1 SGHKS, CDR2 YYEKEE (reference sequence). This CDR3 has 13 amino acids. Trimming cost V 2 bases and J 3 bases; bases outside gene matches: 0. Here the CDR3 DNA reads TGTGCCAGCAGCTTACAGGGGGACTATGGCTACACCTTC. The encoded protein is CASSLQGDYGYTF.

The chain has TRBV29-1 and TRBJ1-2; 11 bases are shared with TRBD1. V dropped 8 bases and J dropped 8; count of bases not matched to a gene: 16. In germline, CDR1 is SQVTM, CDR2 ANQGSEA. The CDR3 totals 15 residues. CDR3 coding DNA: TGCAGCATACCGGACGGGACAGGGGGTCTTCGGGGCTACACCTTC. It encodes CSIPDGTGGLRGYTF.

CDR3 nucleotide sequence: TGTGCCAGCAGTTACTCGGGGAGCCCCTATAATTCACCCCTCCACTTT. Translating gives CASSYSGSPYNSPLHF. V and J are TRBV6-5 and TRBJ1-6; D gene ambiguous. CDR1 and CDR2 from the germline V gene are MNHEY and SVGAGI. Trimming pared 0 bases from V and 2 bases from J, leaving 8 bases between. This CDR3 region has 16 residues.

V gene TRBV19 combines with J gene TRBJ2-1; TRBD1 agrees at 9 bases. J gave up 8 bases and V 5 bases, and 10 bases lay outside the gene matches. Germline V gene sequence: CDR1 LNHDA, CDR2 SQIVND (reference sequence). The CDR3 is 15 amino acids. The CDR3 DNA sequence: TGTGCCAGTAGTGTGGACAGGGGCCAGATCGATGAGCAGTTCTTC. Amino acid sequence: CASSVDRGQIDEQFF.

In nucleotides, the CDR3 is TGTGCCAGCAGTTTATGGGCAGACCTCACCGGGGAGCTGTTTTTT. Translated: CASSLWADLTGELFF. V usage is TRBV27 and J usage is TRBJ2-2, with unresolved D. In germline, CDR1 is MNHEY, CDR2 SMNVEV (reference sequence). The CDR3 totals 15 residues. V lost 1 base, J lost 4 bases, and 10 bases lay in between.

The chain combines TRBV10-3 with TRBJ2-7; D not certain. The CDR3 has 13 residues. Trimming cost V 6 bases and J 1 base, with 10 bases left between them. CDR1 is ENHRY, CDR2 SYGVKD, per germline. The chain's CDR3 is CAIRITGSYEQYF. In DNA form, the CDR3 reads TGTGCCATCAGAATCACGGGTTCCTACGAGCAGTACTTC.

The gene calls are TRBV19 and TRBJ2-1, with 7 bases identical to TRBD1. Trimming removed 5 bases from V and 2 bases from J; junction bases left unmatched: 6. This CDR3 has 15 amino acids. Germline CDR1 is LNHDA and CDR2 is SQIVND (reference sequence). The DNA of the CDR3 is TGTGCCAGTAGTGTGGACGGGACAGCCTACAATGAGCAGTTCTTC. Its protein product is CASSVDGTAYNEQFF.

The chain has TRBV7-2 and TRBJ2-3; D ambiguous. Looked up from germline, CDR1 is SGHTA and CDR2 is FQGNSA. Trimming shortened V by 0 bases and J by 3 bases, and 4 bases separated the two germline ends. This CDR3 spans 13 amino acids. CDR3 in amino acids: CASSLARTDTQYF. CDR3 bases: TGTGCCAGCAGCTTAGCTCGGACAGATACGCAGTATTTT.

The CDR3 loop is CAISEGTIGNTIYF. The CDR3 DNA reads as TGTGCCATCAGTGAGGGGACAATAGGAAACACCATATATTTT. This chain joins TRBV10-3 and TRBJ1-3, with D perhaps matching TRBD1 (6 bases). CDR1 ENHRY and CDR2 SYGVKD come from the germline V gene. The CDR3 has 14 amino acids. V lost 2 bases and J lost 4, with 9 bases in between.

Worth noting for this clone: Mismatch with germline at one junction end may stem from a read error. The rearrangement joins TRBV7-9 to TRBJ1-1; no clear D gene. Germline V lookup: CDR1 SEHNR, CDR2 FQNEAQ (reference sequence). CDR3 length equals 15 residues. The CDR3 loop reads CSSSLAPVVNTEAFF. CDR3 nucleotide sequence: TGTTCCAGCAGCTTAGCTCCGGTTGTGAACACTGAAGCTTTCTTT. The full variable domain, completed using reference TRBV7-9 and TRBJ1-1, is DTGVSQNPRHKITKRGQNVTFRCDPISEHNRLYWYRQTLGQGPEFLTYFQNEAQLEKSRLLSDRFSAERPKGSFSTLEIQRTEQGDSAMYLCSSSLAPVVNTEAFFGQGTRLTVV.

V gene TRBV14 combines with J gene TRBJ2-3; 8 bases match TRBD1. Germline V gene data show CDR1 as SGHDN and CDR2 as FVKESK. V was pared by 2 bases and J by 2 bases, with 9 bases of the junction left unmatched. CDR3 size: 17 residues. DNA of the CDR3: TGTGCCAGCAGCCAACCCCGACAGGGGCGCTACACAGATACGCAGTATTTT. Protein: CASSQPRQGRYTDTQYF.

This clone was seen a handful of times. An end of the junction differs from the germline gene, which may be a read error. J is TRBJ1-4 and V is TRBV4-1, with a weak D call TRBD1 (5 bases). The germline CDR1 and CDR2 sequences are MGHRA and YSYEKL. The CDR3 contains 11 residues. DNA of the CDR3: TGCGCCAGCAGCCAAGACAGGGTACAAGCTTTT. Translation: CASSQDRVQAF.

J is TRBJ1-3 and V is TRBV2, with 8 bases identical to TRBD1. Germline V lookup: CDR1 SNHLY, CDR2 FYNNEI. Losses at the gene ends were 5 bases for V and 4 bases for J; bases not matched to a gene: 10. This CDR3 contains 16 residues. CDR3 protein: CASSRQGPGAGNTIYF. CDR3 nucleotides: TGTGCCAGCAGTAGACAGGGGCCCGGTGCAGGAAACACCATATATTTT.

This chain joins TRBV6-5 and TRBJ1-2; no clear D. The CDR3 totals 14 residues. Trimming stripped 2 bases from V and 4 bases from J, with 11 bases between. Germline assignment: CDR1 MNHEY and CDR2 SVGAGI. The CDR3, as DNA: TGTGCCAGCAGTTACGAGCCTCGGGTCTATGGCTACACCTTC. Translation: CASSYEPRVYGYTF.

This chain uses TRBV5-1 with TRBJ2-3; 11 bases map to TRBD1. CDR1 and CDR2 (germline): SGHRS, YFSETQ. J was trimmed by 3 bases and V by 4 bases; bases with no gene match: 10. The CDR3 is made up of 17 amino acids. The CDR3 spells CASSPPTGTGGTDTQYF. The CDR3 DNA follows: TGCGCCAGCAGCCCCCCCACCGGGACAGGGGGAACAGATACGCAGTATTTT.

This chain connects TRBV6-6 to TRBJ1-2; 10 bases map to TRBD1. CDR3 length: 16 amino acids. The V segment lost 0 bases and the J segment 6 bases; nucleotides outside the gene matches: 7. In germline, CDR1 is MNHNY, CDR2 SVGAGI (reference sequence). CDR3 nucleotide sequence: TGTGCCAGCAGTTACTCGGGGACAGGGGTAAAAAATGGCTACACCTTC. Residues: CASSYSGTGVKNGYTF.

The genes are TRBV27 and TRBJ1-5; D is perhaps TRBD1 (6 bases). The CDR3 loop spans 14 amino acids. The germline V gene encodes CDR1 MNHEY and CDR2 SMNVEV (reference sequence). Trimming took off 6 bases at V and 5 bases at J, with 14 bases between the two ends. The CDR3 sequence is CASSLQTGHQPQHF. Here the CDR3 DNA reads TGTGCCAGCAGCCTCCAGACAGGTCATCAGCCCCAGCATTTT.

Points on this clone: At one of its ends the junction is not consistent with the germline gene, which may arise from a read error. The chain links TRBV7-9 to TRBJ2-5, with no clear D. In germline, CDR1 is SEHNR, CDR2 FQNEAQ (reference sequence). The CDR3 extends over 10 amino acids. The CDR3 loop is CSSSLETQYF. DNA for the CDR3: TGTTCCAGTAGTTTGGAGACCCAGTACTTC.

The chain joins TRBV30 to TRBJ1-5; D perhaps matches TRBD1 (6 bases). V gave up 3 bases and J gave up 6 bases, with 18 bases separating them. Per the germline V gene, CDR1 is GTSNPN and CDR2 is SVGIG (reference sequence). The CDR3 is 15 residues long. The CDR3 DNA is TGTGCCTGGAGGGCTTTGGGCAGAGGGGGTCAGCCCCAGCATTTT. This codes for CAWRALGRGGQPQHF.

This clone was seen only a few times. J is TRBJ1-2 and V is TRBV2; perhaps TRBD1 as D (5 bases). The germline V gene encodes CDR1 SNHLY and CDR2 FYNNEI. Trimming removed 6 bases at V and 7 bases at J, with 9 bases between. This CDR3 has 11 amino acids. The CDR3 coding sequence is TGTGCCAGCAGGGACAAAGGTGGCTACACCTTC. Its translation: CASRDKGGYTF.

J is TRBJ1-5 and V is TRBV10-3, with D hard to call. V shed 4 bases and J shed 6 bases, with 10 bases lying between them. The CDR3 totals 13 residues. Germline-derived CDR1 and CDR2 are ENHRY and SYGVKD. CDR3 region: CAISGGGSQPQHF. The CDR3 DNA is TGTGCCATCAGTGGGGGAGGGAGTCAGCCCCAGCATTTT.